This T cell receptor beta chain was recovered during a study of blood T cell repertoires in COVID-19. TCRdb's copy holds only in-frame clones and misses some; the assay was immunoSEQ multiplex PCR. The sample consists of around 200,000 clones, 65% to 85% of them appearing once. The CDR3 is made up of 13 amino acids. V lost 4 bases, J lost 10 bases, and 14 bases lay in between. In germline, CDR1 is MNHEY, CDR2 SVGAGI. The receptor comes from a young woman who had recovered from COVID-19. Sequencing input: PBMCs or T cells enriched from blood (not recorded which). The J gene is TRBJ2-1, the V gene TRBV6-5; tentatively, D is TRBD1 (6 bases). Here the CDR3 DNA reads TGTGCCAGCAGTTTCGTCTCCGGGACAGAGCAGTTCTTC. The encoded protein is CASSFVSGTEQFF.